A single T cell receptor (beta chain) is shown here with its context. This sample was taken from a study of blood T cell repertoires in COVID-19. About the research overall: PBMCs, B-cell-depleted T cells, or T cells were the source of the cDNA or gDNA that made up the material.

Assay: immunoSEQ multiplex PCR; the TCRdb copy retains only in-frame clones and omits some. Seen here are under 250,000 clones, 80% to 90% observed once, and the top ten hold 3% to 4%. V gave up 1 base and J gave up 6 bases; unmatched junction bases: 1. Germline CDR1 is LNHDA and CDR2 is SQIVND (reference sequence). The CDR3 extends over 15 amino acids. This TCR was recovered from a woman in her 40s who had been exposed to COVID-19. The sample consisted of PBMCs or T cells enriched from blood (not recorded which). The chain recombines TRBV19 with TRBJ2-6, with 9 bases lining up with TRBD1. Written as DNA, the CDR3 is TGTGCCAGTAGTATAGGGGACAGGGTGGCCAACGTCCTGACTTTC. Protein: CASSIGDRVANVLTF.